These 20 T cell receptor beta chains were sequenced from one sample in a study of T cells after yellow fever vaccination. TCRdb re-analysed the 5' RACE reads in MiXCR, keeping a single row per CDR3 protein. The sample holds over 25,000 distinct CDR3 sequences, about 10% seen once. The material sequenced was PBMCs, either bulk or a sorted T-cell subset (CD4+, CD8+, memory, or dextramer-sorted; not recorded which), taken approximately 16 days after the first yellow fever vaccination. The receptors were gathered from a man aged 18 to 30 who received the YFV17D yellow fever vaccine.

This clonotype was recorded at least ten times. CDR3 residues: CASSPGLRGDQPQHF. The CDR3 DNA follows: TGTGCCAGCAGTCCGGGACTCAGGGGGGATCAGCCCCAGCATTTT. V is TRBV6-2 or TRBV6-3 and J is TRBJ1-5; TRBD1 agrees at 7 bases. The germline CDR1 and CDR2 sequences are MNHEY and SVGEGT. V shed 5 bases and J 5 bases; nucleotides not matched to a gene: 9. CDR3 size: 15 residues.

This clonotype was seen at least ten times. The rearrangement uses TRBV29-1 and TRBJ2-3, with D maybe TRBD2 (5 bases). The CDR3 length is 16 residues. Germline V gene sequence: CDR1 SQVTM, CDR2 ANQGSEA. Trimming left V 4 bases short and J 3 bases short, with 20 bases between. The DNA of the CDR3 is TGCAGCGTTGCCGGGTCGTCGGGGTTGACGACAGATACGCAGTATTTT. Its protein product is CSVAGSSGLTTDTQYF.

This clonotype has a count of ten or more. The gene calls are TRBV4-3 and TRBJ1-6; D is uncertain. V was shortened by 1 base and J by 3 bases, with 16 bases between the two germline ends. The CDR3 is made up of 18 amino acids. Germline V gene sequence: CDR1 LGHNA, CDR2 YSLEER. The CDR3 DNA sequence: TGCGCCAGCAGCCAAGGCTCCCAGGCGGGGAACTATAATTCACCCCTCCACTTT. Translated, it gives CASSQGSQAGNYNSPLHF.

This clonotype was recorded many times. The chain has TRBV6-2 or TRBV6-3 and TRBJ2-3; 9 bases are shared with TRBD1. The CDR3 sequence is 16 residues long. Germline-derived CDR1 and CDR2 are MNHEY and SVGEGT. V shed 4 bases and J 2 bases; nucleotides not matched to a gene: 7. CDR3 coding DNA: TGTGCCAGCAGTTCTTGGACAGGGGCGACCACAGATACGCAGTATTTT. This codes for CASSSWTGATTDTQYF.

This clonotype was found many times. The J gene is TRBJ1-1, the V gene TRBV7-2, with D possibly matching TRBD1 (5 bases). With 1 base removed from V and 0 bases from J, the gap between germline ends came to 9 bases. The CDR3 sequence is 15 residues long. Germline CDR1 and CDR2: SGHTA and FQGNSA. The CDR3 region has the DNA TGTGCCAGCAGCTTAGGGGCAGGGATGAACACTGAAGCTTTCTTT. Translating it yields CASSLGAGMNTEAFF.

This clonotype was recorded at least ten times. This CDR3 is CASRTGTSSYEQYF. CDR3 DNA sequence: TGTGCCAGTCGGACAGGCACTAGCTCCTACGAGCAGTACTTC. J is TRBJ2-7 and V is TRBV6-5; 7 positions agree with TRBD1. With 9 bases clipped from V and 0 bases from J, the junction kept 8 bases outside the gene matches. The germline V gene encodes CDR1 MNHEY and CDR2 SVGAGI. The CDR3 is 14 amino acids.

In its sample, this clonotype was seen many times. The chain recombines TRBV12-3 or TRBV12-4 with TRBJ2-5; 7 bases are shared with TRBD1. J was trimmed by 2 bases and V by 6 bases; bases with no gene match: 3. The CDR3 length is 13 residues. CDR3 residues: CASSRRGQETQYF. The CDR3 bases are TGTGCCAGCAGCCGCAGGGGGCAAGAGACCCAGTACTTC.

A note on this clonotype: This sequence may be a read error, since a much larger clone differs from it by one base. The chain has TRBV18 and TRBJ2-4, with D possibly TRBD1 on 5 matching bases. Trimming pared 0 bases from V and 9 bases from J, leaving 12 bases between. The CDR3 has 14 residues. Germline V gene lookup returns CDR1 KGHSH and CDR2 LQKENI. The CDR3: CASSPPDKAGIQYF. The CDR3 DNA follows: TGTGCCAGCTCACCACCGGACAAGGCCGGCATTCAGTACTTC.

This clonotype showed up many times. CDR3 bases: TGCAGCGTTGATGCCCTAGCGGGGAGCTACAATGAGCAGTTCTTC. Residues: CSVDALAGSYNEQFF. The V call is TRBV29-1, the J call TRBJ2-1, with 9 bases that match TRBD2. CDR1 is SQVTM, CDR2 ANQGSEA, per germline. The CDR3 consists of 15 residues. Germline trimming cut 3 bases from V and 3 bases from J; bases unmatched to any gene: 6.

This clonotype has ten or more counts. V usage is TRBV7-2 and J usage is TRBJ1-1; D gene unclear. V lost 2 bases and J lost 1, with 11 bases in between. The CDR3 has 15 residues. Germline V gene sequence: CDR1 SGHTA, CDR2 FQGNSA. The CDR3 nucleotides read TGTGCCAGCAGCTTATACCCGGGAGGGAACACTGAAGCTTTCTTT. This translates into CASSLYPGGNTEAFF. Filled out from reference TRBV7-2 and TRBJ1-1, the complete variable domain reads GAGVSQSPSNKVTEKGKDVELRCDPISGHTALYWYRQSLGQGLEFLIYFQGNSAPDKSGLPSDRFSAERTGGSVSTLTIQRTQQEDSAVYLCASSLYPGGNTEAFFGQGTRLTVV.

This clonotype came up a few times. This sequence joins TRBV7-3 and TRBJ2-1; TRBD2 matches at 10 bases. The CDR3 is 18 amino acids. The germline V gene encodes CDR1 SGHTA and CDR2 FQGTGA. The ends lost 5 bases at V and 6 bases at J; junction bases unmatched: 16. The CDR3 is CASSPRGLTSGPINEQFF. CDR3 coding DNA: TGTGCCAGCAGCCCCCGAGGATTGACTAGCGGGCCTATCAATGAGCAGTTCTTC.

In its sample, this clonotype was seen many times. The chain combines TRBV10-3 with TRBJ1-2, with TRBD1 matching 10 bases. In germline, CDR1 is ENHRY, CDR2 SYGVKD. This CDR3 spans 15 amino acids. V shed 3 bases and J 6 bases; nucleotides not matched to a gene: 7. CDR3 nucleotides: TGTGCCATCAGTGACCCCACCGGGACAGGGGATGGCTACACCTTC. Translation gives CAISDPTGTGDGYTF.

This clonotype was seen ten or more times. The junction and the germline gene differ at one end; a read error may be behind it. The chain employs TRBV7-7 and TRBJ2-3; TRBD1 matches at 9 bases. CDR1 SSHAT and CDR2 FNYEAQ come from the germline V gene (reference sequence). CDR3 size: 16 residues. The CDR3: CASSHGQGPSTDTQYF. CDR3 nucleotides: TGTGCTAGCAGCCATGGACAGGGGCCTAGCACAGATACGCAGTATTTT.

This clonotype has ten or more counts. The J gene is TRBJ2-3, the V gene TRBV10-3, with TRBD2 matching 12 bases. Unmatched junction bases numbered 4, after V lost 3 bases and J lost 6 bases. The V gene's germline CDR1 is ENHRY and CDR2 SYGVKD. The CDR3 spans 15 residues. This chain's CDR3 is CAISELAGGGDTQYF. The CDR3 nucleotides read TGTGCCATCAGTGAACTAGCGGGGGGCGGGGATACGCAGTATTTT.

This clonotype came up many times. The gene calls are TRBV4-2 and TRBJ1-2, with no clear D. The CDR3 contains 11 residues. Germline-derived CDR1 and CDR2 are LGHNA and YNFKEQ. V was cut by 0 bases and J by 8 bases, with 4 bases left in between. CDR3 sequence: CASSQEAGYTF. The CDR3 nucleotides read TGTGCCAGCAGCCAAGAAGCAGGCTACACCTTC.

This clonotype was detected ten times or more. For the CDR3, the DNA is TGTGCCAGCAGCCCCAGGTGGGGGCCTGGTACGCAGTATTTT. Protein sequence: CASSPRWGPGTQYF. J is TRBJ2-3 and V is TRBV7-3; a weak D match, TRBD1 (6 bases). The CDR3 has 14 residues. The V and J ends lost 5 bases and 8 bases respectively, with 17 bases between them. Germline values: CDR1 SGHTA, CDR2 FQGTGA. Full variable domain (outside the CDR3, taken from reference TRBV7-3 and TRBJ2-3): GAGVSQTPSNKVTEKGKYVELRCDPISGHTALYWYRQSLGQGPEFLIYFQGTGAADDSGLPNDRFFAVRPEGSVSTLKIQRTERGDSAVYLCASSPRWGPGTQYFGPGTRLTVL.

This clonotype occurred a few times. The chain couples TRBV19 to TRBJ1-2, with 7 bases matching TRBD1. V was pared by 8 bases and J by 4 bases, with 4 bases of the junction left unmatched. In germline, CDR1 is LNHDA, CDR2 SQIVND (reference sequence). CDR3 length: 12 residues. The CDR3: CASEGQIYGYTF. DNA of the CDR3: TGTGCCAGTGAGGGACAGATCTATGGCTACACCTTC.

This clonotype was counted ten times or more. V usage is TRBV20-1 and J usage is TRBJ2-3; D is undetermined. The CDR3 contains 14 residues. From germline, CDR1 is DFQATT and CDR2 SNEGSKA (reference sequence). Trimming cost V 0 bases and J 1 base, with 8 bases left between them. CDR3: CSARESFGTDTQYF. CDR3 DNA: TGCAGTGCTAGAGAGTCGTTCGGCACAGATACGCAGTATTTT.

This clonotype came up many times. The chain recombines TRBV7-2 with TRBJ1-5, with TRBD1 as a possible D gene (6 bases). V lost 10 bases to trimming and J lost 5 bases, with 12 bases between them. From germline, CDR1 is SGHTA and CDR2 FQGNSA. This CDR3 comprises 12 residues. The chain's CDR3 is CATGTRDQPQHF. The CDR3 bases are TGTGCCACCGGGACAAGAGATCAGCCCCAGCATTTT.

This clonotype was picked up many times. J is TRBJ2-1 and V is TRBV11-2, with TRBD2 matching over 9 bases. The CDR3 totals 16 residues. Germline V lookup: CDR1 SGHAT, CDR2 FQNNGV. V shed 5 bases, J shed 5 bases, and the junction held 10 bases outside the gene matches. The CDR3: CASSLQRGGVDNEQFF. CDR3 bases: TGTGCCAGCAGCCTACAGCGCGGGGGGGTGGACAATGAGCAGTTCTTC.